This TCR beta chain was observed in a study of T cells after yellow fever vaccination. Findings of the study overall: Although the secondary response was weaker, it peaked faster, at day 5 versus 15. Post-booster repertoires contained most primary-vaccination clones again (about 95% CD4, about 90% CD8).

Germline lookup yields CDR1 LGHNA and CDR2 YNFKEQ. Trimming cost V 1 base and J 4 bases, with 7 bases left between them. The CDR3 consists of 14 residues. This clonotype showed up just a few times. No antigen is known for it. Making TCR cDNA involved 5'RACE template switching, which added UMIs and a universal primer site. TCRdb reprocessed the 5' RACE reads with MiXCR, giving one entry per CDR3 protein. The data show some 160,000 distinct CDR3 sequences, with 9.3% seen just once and around 35% held by the top ten. V usage is TRBV4-2 and J usage is TRBJ2-2; D unclear. The starting material was CD8+ T cells sorted from PBMCs, obtained 45 days after the yellow fever booster vaccination. This TCR derives from a man aged 18 to 30 who received the YFV17D yellow fever vaccine. The CDR3: CASSQGTFTGELFF. DNA for the CDR3: TGTGCCAGCAGCCAAGGGACGTTCACCGGGGAGCTGTTTTTT.